These 13 T cell receptor beta chains were sequenced from one sample in a study of blood T cell repertoires in COVID-19. Libraries were prepared by immunoSEQ multiplex PCR; TCRdb keeps only in-frame clonotypes and omits some of them. The table shows about 170,000 clones, with about 86% occurring only once. Sequenced material: PBMCs or T cells enriched from blood (not recorded which). Source of these receptors: a woman aged 50 to 65 in a cohort exposed to, infected with or recovered from COVID-19 (not recorded which).

CDR3 in amino acids: CASSRWGGETYEQYF. In DNA, the CDR3 is TGTGCCAGCAGCCGGTGGGGGGGTGAAACCTACGAGCAGTACTTC. J is TRBJ2-7 and V is TRBV6-5; 7 bases map to TRBD2. Germline V gene data show CDR1 as MNHEY and CDR2 as SVGAGI. The length of the CDR3 is 15 residues. With 6 bases clipped from V and 2 bases from J, the junction kept 10 bases outside the gene matches.

The J gene is TRBJ2-5, the V gene TRBV21-1; the table's D call, TRBD2, was not checked against the DNA. TRBV21-1 is classified as a pseudogene. The CDR3 has 20 residues. The CDR3 region has the DNA TGTGCCAGCAGCAAAGGGGGGGAATGCATAGCGGTGAGGGCCGGGGAGACCCAGTACTTC. Encoded protein: CASSKGGECIAVRAGETQYF.

The chain couples TRBV2 to TRBJ1-1, with 9 bases lining up with TRBD1. CDR3 length: 16 residues. CDR1 and CDR2 (germline): SNHLY, FYNNEI. V was clipped by 7 bases and J by 1 base; unmatched bases: 10. CDR3 sequence: CASTITGDRENTEAFF. The DNA for the CDR3 is TGTGCCAGCACCATCACGGGGGACAGGGAGAACACTGAAGCTTTCTTT.

The CDR3 loop reads CASSLSSGGADTQYF. The CDR3 DNA sequence: TGTGCCAGCAGCTTATCCAGCGGGGGGGCAGATACGCAGTATTTT. This sequence joins TRBV13 and TRBJ2-3; 10 bases map to TRBD2. The trim removed 2 bases at V and 4 bases at J, leaving 3 bases unmatched. This CDR3 comprises 15 residues. Germline V gives CDR1 PRHDT, CDR2 FYEKMQ (reference sequence).

V and J are TRBV18 and TRBJ1-2; 7 positions match TRBD1. The trim removed 2 bases at V and 6 bases at J, leaving 12 bases unmatched. The CDR3 extends over 16 amino acids. In germline, CDR1 is KGHSH, CDR2 LQKENI. As DNA, the CDR3 is TGTGCCAGCTCACCAACTATTTTAGGGGGCGCCGATGGCTACACCTTC. Translating gives CASSPTILGGADGYTF. Complete variable domain (other parts from reference TRBV18 and TRBJ1-2): NAGVMQNPRHLVRRRGQEARLRCSPMKGHSHVYWYRQLPEEGLKFMVYLQKENIIDESGMPKERFSAEFPKEGPSILRIQQVVRGDSAAYFCASSPTILGGADGYTFGSGTRLTVV.

This chain links TRBV19 with TRBJ1-4, with 7 bases aligning to TRBD1. The J segment lost 4 bases and the V segment lost 4 bases, leaving 3 bases of the junction unmatched. The CDR3 runs to 14 residues. The germline V gene encodes CDR1 LNHDA and CDR2 SQIVND (reference sequence). This CDR3 is CASSTGTVNEKLFF. The CDR3 DNA reads TGTGCCAGTAGTACCGGGACAGTTAATGAAAAACTGTTTTTT.

This clone was found once. The genes are TRBV10-1 and TRBJ1-2; TRBD1 aligns across 7 bases. The CDR3 loop spans 14 amino acids. V was clipped by 6 bases and J by 4 bases; unmatched bases: 8. Germline V gene data show CDR1 as WNHNN and CDR2 as SYGVQD (reference sequence). The CDR3 DNA is TGCGCCAGCAGCCCTTCGGGACAGTCCTATGGCTACACCTTC. Residues: CASSPSGQSYGYTF.

In this sample, this clone turned up once. V usage is TRBV27 and J usage is TRBJ2-5; D call uncertain. Germline CDR1 is MNHEY and CDR2 is SMNVEV (reference sequence). CDR3 length: 11 residues. Trimming pared 6 bases from V and 7 bases from J, leaving 9 bases between. The CDR3 DNA is TGTGCCAGCAGATCCCAGGCGACCCAGTACTTC. This gives the protein CASRSQATQYF.

The chain employs TRBV10-3 and TRBJ2-2; D gene uncertain. Per the germline V gene, CDR1 is ENHRY and CDR2 is SYGVKD. This CDR3 contains 14 residues. Trimming took off 1 base at V and 4 bases at J, with 7 bases between the two ends. CDR3 bases: TGTGCCATCAGTGAGTTTGGCGGCACCGGGGAGCTGTTTTTT. It specifies CAISEFGGTGELFF.

The J gene is TRBJ2-1, the V gene TRBV6-1; 9 bases agree with TRBD1. Germline-derived CDR1 and CDR2 are MNHNS and SASEGT. This CDR3 comprises 14 residues. Trimming cost V 6 bases and J 7 bases; bases outside gene matches: 7. Here the CDR3 reads CASSPPGQGNEQFF. The CDR3 DNA is TGTGCCAGCAGCCCCCCCGGACAGGGGAATGAGCAGTTCTTC.

The rearrangement uses TRBV7-9 and TRBJ1-5; weak D call: TRBD1 (5 bases). Trimming pared 6 bases from V and 4 bases from J, leaving 25 bases between. The CDR3 spans 18 residues. The germline V gene encodes CDR1 SEHNR and CDR2 FQNEAQ (reference sequence). The DNA for the CDR3 is TGTGCCAGCAGTAAGACATCAGGCTCAACGGGGGAGAATCAGCCCCAGCATTTT. This sequence encodes CASSKTSGSTGENQPQHF.

The chain combines TRBV5-1 with TRBJ2-1; TRBD2 aligns across 11 bases. After removal of 8 bases from V and 7 bases from J, the junction contained 8 bases not matched to a gene. The CDR3 is 14 amino acids. Germline CDR1 and CDR2: SGHRS and YFSETQ. CDR3 sequence (DNA): TGCGCCAGTGGCGAGGGACTAGCGGCTAATGAGCAGTTCTTC. Translated, it gives CASGEGLAANEQFF.

As DNA, the CDR3 is TGTGCCAGCACCCCAAGGGAGGGACGGACTTACGAGCAGTACTTC. The encoded protein is CASTPREGRTYEQYF. The gene calls are TRBV6-5 and TRBJ2-7; TRBD2 matches at 7 bases. Germline CDR1 reads MNHEY; CDR2 reads SVGAGI. The V gene end was trimmed by 7 bases and the J gene end by 4 bases; junction bases not matched to a gene: 13. The CDR3 is made up of 15 amino acids.